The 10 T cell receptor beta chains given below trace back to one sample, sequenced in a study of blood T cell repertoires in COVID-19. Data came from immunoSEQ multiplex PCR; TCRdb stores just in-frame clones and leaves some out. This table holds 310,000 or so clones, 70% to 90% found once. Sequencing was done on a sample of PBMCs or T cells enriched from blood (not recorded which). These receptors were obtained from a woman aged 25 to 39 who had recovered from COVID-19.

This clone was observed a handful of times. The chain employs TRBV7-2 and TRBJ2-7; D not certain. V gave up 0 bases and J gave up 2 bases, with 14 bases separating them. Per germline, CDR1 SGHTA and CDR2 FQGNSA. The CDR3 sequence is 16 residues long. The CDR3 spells CASSLARSPWAYEQYF. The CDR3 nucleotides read TGTGCCAGCAGCTTAGCGAGGTCCCCCTGGGCCTACGAGCAGTACTTC.

The CDR3 bases are TGTGCCAGCAGCGTAGAGGGTTGGACAGGCCCAAGCTCCTACAATGAGCAGTTCTTC. Protein sequence: CASSVEGWTGPSSYNEQFF. V gene TRBV9 combines with J gene TRBJ2-1; TRBD1 matches at 7 bases. Germline V gene sequence: CDR1 SGDLS, CDR2 YYNGEE. V dropped 0 bases and J dropped 0; count of bases not matched to a gene: 12. The CDR3 loop spans 19 amino acids.

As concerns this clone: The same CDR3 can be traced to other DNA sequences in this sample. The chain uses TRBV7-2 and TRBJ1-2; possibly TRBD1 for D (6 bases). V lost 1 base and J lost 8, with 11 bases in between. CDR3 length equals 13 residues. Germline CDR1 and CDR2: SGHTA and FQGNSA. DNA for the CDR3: TGTGCCAGCAGCTTAGGGCCAGGGGACGGCTACACCTTC. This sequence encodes CASSLGPGDGYTF.

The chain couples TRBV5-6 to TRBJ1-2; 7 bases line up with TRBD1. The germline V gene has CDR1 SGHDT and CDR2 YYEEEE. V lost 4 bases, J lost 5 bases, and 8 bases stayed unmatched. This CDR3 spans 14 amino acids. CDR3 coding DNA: TGTGCCAGCAGCAGCAACAGGGGTCGGTATGGCTACACCTTC. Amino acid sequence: CASSSNRGRYGYTF.

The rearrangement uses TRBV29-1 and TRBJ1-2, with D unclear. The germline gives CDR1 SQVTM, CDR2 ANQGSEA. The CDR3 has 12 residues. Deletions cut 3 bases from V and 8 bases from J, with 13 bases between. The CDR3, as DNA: TGCAGCGTTGATTCGGGGTCCGAGGGCTACACCTTC. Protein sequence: CSVDSGSEGYTF.

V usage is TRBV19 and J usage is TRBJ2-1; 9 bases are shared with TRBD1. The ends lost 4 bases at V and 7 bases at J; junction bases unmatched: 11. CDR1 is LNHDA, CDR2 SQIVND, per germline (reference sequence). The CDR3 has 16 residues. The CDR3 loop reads CASSTDRDRVANEQFF. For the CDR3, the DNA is TGTGCCAGTAGTACGGACCGGGACAGGGTCGCAAATGAGCAGTTCTTC. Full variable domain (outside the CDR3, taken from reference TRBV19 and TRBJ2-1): DGGITQSPKYLFRKEGQNVTLSCEQNLNHDAMYWYRQDPGQGLRLIYYSQIVNDFQKGDIAEGYSVSREKKESFPLTVTSAQKNPTAFYLCASSTDRDRVANEQFFGPGTRLTVL.

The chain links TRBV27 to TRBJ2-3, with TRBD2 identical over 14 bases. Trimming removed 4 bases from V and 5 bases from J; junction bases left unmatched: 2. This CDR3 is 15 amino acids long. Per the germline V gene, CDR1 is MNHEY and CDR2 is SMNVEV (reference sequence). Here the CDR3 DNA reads TGTGCCAGCAGTTCGGGGACTAGCGGGGGAGATACGCAGTATTTT. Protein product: CASSSGTSGGDTQYF.

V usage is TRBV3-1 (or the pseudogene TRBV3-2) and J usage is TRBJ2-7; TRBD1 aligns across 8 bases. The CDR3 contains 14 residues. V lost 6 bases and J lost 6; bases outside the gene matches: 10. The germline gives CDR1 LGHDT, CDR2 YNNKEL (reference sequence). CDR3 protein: CASRRTGSPSEQYF. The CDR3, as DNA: TGTGCCAGCAGAAGGACAGGGAGCCCCAGCGAGCAGTACTTC.

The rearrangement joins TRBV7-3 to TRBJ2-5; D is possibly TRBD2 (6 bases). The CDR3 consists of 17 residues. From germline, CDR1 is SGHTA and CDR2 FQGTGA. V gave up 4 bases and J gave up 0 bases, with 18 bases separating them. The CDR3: CASSSGLGTPDQETQYF. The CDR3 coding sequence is TGTGCCAGCAGCTCCGGTTTGGGGACTCCAGACCAAGAGACCCAGTACTTC.

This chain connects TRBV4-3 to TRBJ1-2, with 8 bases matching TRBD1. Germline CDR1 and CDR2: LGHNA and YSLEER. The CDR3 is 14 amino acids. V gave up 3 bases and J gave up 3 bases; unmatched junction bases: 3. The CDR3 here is CASSQDRVDYGYTF. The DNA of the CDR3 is TGCGCCAGCAGCCAGGACAGGGTCGACTATGGCTACACCTTC.